These T cell receptor beta chains were read from a single sample in a study of T cell therapy after organ transplantation. TCRdb's copy holds only in-frame clones and misses some; the assay was immunoSEQ multiplex PCR. The sample shows about 18,000 clones, about 85% of them seen only once. Their recognized antigens are unknown. Source: CD8+ T cells from blood, taken after autologous CMV-specific T cell therapy. The source is a human patient who had received a solid organ transplant and had CMV disease. Some T cells may trace back to the graft donor. CDR3s include the opening cysteine and the closing phenylalanine or tryptophan. The order of the fields is clone size, D gene, V gene, J gene, CDR3 protein, CDR3 DNA. The D gene is left open where the match is weak. Clone sizes are given selectively: once, few, many, or a class where the clone is expanded.

once	-	TRBV4-3	TRBJ2-3	CASSQDLGQGTDTQYF	TGCGCCAGCAGCCAAGATCTAGGGCAGGGGACAGATACGCAGTATTTT
-	-	TRBV4-3	TRBJ1-6	CASSQDGQRYSPLHF	TGCGCCAGCAGCCAAGATGGGCAGAGATATTCACCCCTCCACTTT
-	TRBD2	TRBV27	TRBJ2-1	CASMVAGGWEQFF	TGTGCCAGCATGGTAGCGGGAGGATGGGAGCAGTTCTTC
-	-	TRBV2	TRBJ1-5	CASRDGTGGYQPQHF	TGTGCCAGCAGGGATGGGACGGGGGGGTATCAGCCCCAGCATTTT
-	TRBD2	TRBV19	TRBJ2-5	CASSKTGLAGETQYF	TGTGCCAGTAGCAAAACGGGACTAGCGGGGGAGACCCAGTACTTC
-	TRBD2	TRBV7-2	TRBJ2-1	CASSVTSGGYNEQFF	TGTGCCAGCAGCGTCACTAGCGGGGGTTACAATGAGCAGTTCTTC
-	-	TRBV6-6	TRBJ2-7	CASSYRETVSGEQYF	TGTGCCAGCAGTTACCGTGAGACAGTTAGCGGCGAGCAGTACTTC
-	-	TRBV6-6	TRBJ2-1	CASSYSPADSYNEQFF	TGTGCCAGCAGTTACTCCCCGGCAGACTCCTACAATGAGCAGTTCTTC
-	TRBD2	TRBV7-3	TRBJ2-7	CASSPGGIAYEQYF	TGTGCCAGCAGCCCGGGGGGGATAGCCTACGAGCAGTACTTC
-	TRBD2	TRBV27	TRBJ2-3	CASSLIAGAGTDTQYF	TGTGCCAGCAGTTTAATCGCGGGAGCGGGCACAGATACGCAGTATTTT
-	TRBD1	TRBV19	TRBJ1-2	CASSIDQQGAEGYTF	TGTGCCAGTAGTATAGACCAACAGGGGGCGGAAGGCTACACCTTC
once	-	TRBV13	TRBJ1-1	CASSLQAFSLAFF	TGTGCCAGCAGCCTACAGGCTTTCTCCCTCGCTTTCTTT
-	-	TRBV21-1	TRBJ2-2	CASPEHTGELFF	TGTGCCAGTCCCGAGCACACCGGGGAGCTGTTTTTT
-	-	TRBV6-6	TRBJ2-7	CASSLGGRWSSYEQYF	TGTGCCAGCAGCTTGGGTGGGCGGTGGAGCTCCTACGAGCAGTACTTC
-	-	TRBV27	TRBJ2-7	CASSQRDRYYEQYF	TGTGCCAGCAGCCAGCGGGACAGGTACTACGAGCAGTACTTC
few	TRBD2	TRBV6-4	TRBJ2-1	CASSDWTSGSLDEQFF	TGTGCCAGCAGTGACTGGACTAGCGGGAGTTTGGATGAGCAGTTCTTC
-	-	TRBV12-5	TRBJ2-7	CASGQPTGVSYEQYF	TGTGCTAGTGGCCAACCCACTGGCGTCTCCTACGAGCAGTACTTC
medium-sized	-	TRBV9	TRBJ2-7	CASSAGQGTSYEQYF	TGTGCCAGCAGCGCGGGACAAGGGACCTCCTACGAGCAGTACTTC
-	TRBD1	TRBV5-4	TRBJ2-7	CASSFRTGASYEQYF	TGTGCCAGCAGCTTTCGGACAGGGGCTTCCTACGAGCAGTACTTC
once	-	TRBV7-9	TRBJ1-1	CASSLELGQEAFF	TGTGCCAGCAGCTTAGAACTGGGGCAGGAAGCTTTCTTT
-	-	TRBV5-6	TRBJ2-7	CASSSDSYEQYF	TGTGCCAGCAGCTCCGACAGCTACGAGCAGTACTTC
once	-	TRBV14	TRBJ2-4	CASSQERTVAKNIQYF	TGTGCCAGCAGCCAAGAAAGGACAGTAGCCAAAAACATTCAGTACTTC
-	TRBD1	TRBV30	TRBJ2-7	CAWRQGAEQYF	TGTGCCTGGAGACAGGGGGCCGAGCAGTACTTC
-	TRBD1	TRBV7-6	TRBJ2-1	CASSHLGQGNEQFF	TGTGCCAGCAGCCATTTAGGACAGGGGAATGAGCAGTTCTTC
-	-	TRBV7-2	TRBJ2-7	CASSPGQSHSYEQYF	TGTGCCAGCAGCCCTGGACAGTCCCACTCCTACGAGCAGTACTTC
-	-	TRBV29-1	TRBJ1-2	CSVSSAERHNYGYTF	TGCAGCGTTTCGTCCGCAGAAAGGCATAACTATGGCTACACCTTC
-	-	TRBV27	TRBJ2-3	CASSLSLADTQYF	TGTGCCAGCAGTTTATCGTTGGCAGATACGCAGTATTTT
-	-	TRBV4-3	TRBJ2-5	CASSQDAAPQETQYF	TGCGCCAGCAGCCAAGATGCTGCGCCTCAAGAGACCCAGTACTTC
few	-	TRBV27	TRBJ1-5	CASRIGAASNQPQHF	TGTGCCAGCAGGATAGGTGCGGCTAGCAATCAGCCCCAGCATTTT
-	-	TRBV30	TRBJ2-2	CAWSVGGGTGELFF	TGTGCCTGGAGTGTTGGGGGCGGGACCGGGGAGCTGTTTTTT
-	-	TRBV5-6	TRBJ2-7	CASSSSGGTGEIEQYF	TGTGCCAGCAGCTCAAGCGGGGGGACAGGGGAGATCGAGCAGTACTTC